The present entry profiles one TCR beta chain with its context. Repertoires were generated with immunoSEQ multiplex PCR, while TCRdb's copy carries only in-frame clones and drops some. The table has approximately 530,000 clones, 90% to 96% seen once. Trimming cost V 3 bases and J 6 bases, with 17 bases left between them. Germline values: CDR1 ENHRY, CDR2 SYGVKD. This CDR3 spans 15 amino acids. The data derive from a study of shared clonotypes between healthy human individuals. This clonotype was sampled from a woman aged 30 to 39 in good health. V and J are TRBV10-3 and TRBJ1-2; D may be TRBD1 (6 bases). The sample taken for sequencing was naive CD4+ T cells sorted from blood. Subset described: CD45RA+ positively selected. The CDR3 DNA reads TGTGCCATCAGTGATGCCGGGGGCGTCGAGGATGGCTACACCTTC. This translates into CAISDAGGVEDGYTF.